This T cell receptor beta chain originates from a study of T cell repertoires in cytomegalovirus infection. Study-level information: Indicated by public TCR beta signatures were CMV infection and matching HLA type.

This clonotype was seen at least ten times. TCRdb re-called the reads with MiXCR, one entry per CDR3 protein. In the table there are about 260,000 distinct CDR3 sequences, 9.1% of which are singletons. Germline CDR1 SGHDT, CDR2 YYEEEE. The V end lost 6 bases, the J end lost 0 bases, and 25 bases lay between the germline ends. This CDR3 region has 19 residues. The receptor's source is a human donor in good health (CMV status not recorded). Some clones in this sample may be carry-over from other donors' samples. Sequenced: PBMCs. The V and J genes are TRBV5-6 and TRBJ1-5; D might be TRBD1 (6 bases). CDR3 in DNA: TGTGCCAGCACTACACTACGGGACACTCCGGGCTATAGCAATCAGCCCCAGCATTTT. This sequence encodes CASTTLRDTPGYSNQPQHF.